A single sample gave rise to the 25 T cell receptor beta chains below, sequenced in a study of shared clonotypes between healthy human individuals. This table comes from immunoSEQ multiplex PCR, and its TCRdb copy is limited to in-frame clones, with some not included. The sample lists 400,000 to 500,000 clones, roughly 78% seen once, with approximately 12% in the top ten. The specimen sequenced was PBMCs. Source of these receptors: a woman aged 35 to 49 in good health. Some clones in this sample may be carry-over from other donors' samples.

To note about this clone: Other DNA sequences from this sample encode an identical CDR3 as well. In nucleotides, the CDR3 is TGTGCCAGCTCACCACCCGGCTCTGGAAACACCATATATTTT. Its protein product is CASSPPGSGNTIYF. The chain uses TRBV18 and TRBJ1-3; D is unresolved. This CDR3 contains 14 residues. CDR1 KGHSH and CDR2 LQKENI come from the germline V gene. V shed 0 bases and J shed 0 bases, with 3 bases lying between them.

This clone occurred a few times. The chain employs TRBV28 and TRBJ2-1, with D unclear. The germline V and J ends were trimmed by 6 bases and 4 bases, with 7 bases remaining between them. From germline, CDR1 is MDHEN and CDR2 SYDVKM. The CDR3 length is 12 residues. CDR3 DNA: TGTGCCAGCAGAGGGAATTACAATGAGCAGTTCTTC. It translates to CASRGNYNEQFF. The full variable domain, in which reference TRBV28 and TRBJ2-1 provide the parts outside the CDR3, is DVKVTQSSRYLVKRTGEKVFLECVQDMDHENMFWYRQDPGLGLRLIYFSYDVKMKEKGDIPEGYSVSREKKERFSLILESASTNQTSMYLCASRGNYNEQFFGPGTRLTVL.

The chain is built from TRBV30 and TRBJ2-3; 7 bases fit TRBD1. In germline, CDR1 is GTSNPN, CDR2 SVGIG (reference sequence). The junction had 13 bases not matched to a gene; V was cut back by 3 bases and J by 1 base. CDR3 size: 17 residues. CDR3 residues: CAWSLKGTAFRTDTQYF. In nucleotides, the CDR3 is TGTGCCTGGAGCCTAAAAGGGACAGCGTTTCGCACAGATACGCAGTATTTT.

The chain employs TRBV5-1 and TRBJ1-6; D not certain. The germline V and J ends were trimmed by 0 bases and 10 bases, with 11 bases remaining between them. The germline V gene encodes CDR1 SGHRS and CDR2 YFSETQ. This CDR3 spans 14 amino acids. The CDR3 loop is CASSLVSRWSPLHF. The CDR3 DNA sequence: TGCGCCAGCAGCTTGGTTTCACGGTGGTCACCCCTCCACTTT.

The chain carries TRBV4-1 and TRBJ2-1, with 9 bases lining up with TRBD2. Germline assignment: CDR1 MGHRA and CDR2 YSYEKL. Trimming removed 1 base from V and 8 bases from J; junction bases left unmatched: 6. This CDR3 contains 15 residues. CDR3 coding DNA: TGCGCCAGCAGCCAAGTGGCTAGCGGGATCGATGAGCAGTTCTTC. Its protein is CASSQVASGIDEQFF.

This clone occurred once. The CDR3, as DNA: TGTGCCAGCAGCCGTACTAGCGGGGAGTACAATGAGCAGTTCTTC. Protein sequence: CASSRTSGEYNEQFF. The chain uses TRBV7-2 and TRBJ2-1; 10 bases fit TRBD2. This CDR3 is built from 15 residues. Germline V gene lookup returns CDR1 SGHTA and CDR2 FQGNSA. Trimming took 5 bases from V and 4 from J; bases not matched to a gene: 5.

CDR3 sequence: CASSLVTGEGEQYF. The DNA of the CDR3 is TGTGCCAGCAGCTTAGTGACAGGGGAGGGCGAGCAGTACTTC. V and J are TRBV7-2 and TRBJ2-7, with TRBD1 as a possible D gene (8 bases). This CDR3 contains 14 residues. Between the trimmed V and J ends, which lost 1 base and 6 bases, there was a span of 13 bases. Germline lookup yields CDR1 SGHTA and CDR2 FQGNSA.

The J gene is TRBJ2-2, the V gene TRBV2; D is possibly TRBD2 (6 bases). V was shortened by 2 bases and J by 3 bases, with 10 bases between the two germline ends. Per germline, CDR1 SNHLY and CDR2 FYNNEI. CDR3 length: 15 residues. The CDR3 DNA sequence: TGTGCCAGCAGTGAAACCGGGACTGACACCGGGGAGCTGTTTTTT. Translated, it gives CASSETGTDTGELFF.

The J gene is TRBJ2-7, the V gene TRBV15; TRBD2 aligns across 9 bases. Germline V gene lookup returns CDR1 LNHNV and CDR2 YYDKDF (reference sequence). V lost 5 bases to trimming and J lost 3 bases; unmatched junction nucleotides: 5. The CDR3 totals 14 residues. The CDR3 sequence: CATSGGTSFYEQYF. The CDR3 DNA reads TGTGCCACCAGCGGAGGGACTAGCTTCTACGAGCAGTACTTC.

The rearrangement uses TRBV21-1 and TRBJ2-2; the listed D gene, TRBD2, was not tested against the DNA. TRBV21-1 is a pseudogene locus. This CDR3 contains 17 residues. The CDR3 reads CASSPTRARLNTGELFF. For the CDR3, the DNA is TGTGCCAGCAGTCCCACCCGAGCTAGACTAAACACCGGGGAGCTGTTTTTT.

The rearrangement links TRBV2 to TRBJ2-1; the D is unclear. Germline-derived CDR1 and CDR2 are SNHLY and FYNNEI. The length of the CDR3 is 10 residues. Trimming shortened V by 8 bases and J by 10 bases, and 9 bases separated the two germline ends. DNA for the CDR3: TGTGCCAGCGCCTCTTGGGAGCAGTTCTTC. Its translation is CASASWEQFF.

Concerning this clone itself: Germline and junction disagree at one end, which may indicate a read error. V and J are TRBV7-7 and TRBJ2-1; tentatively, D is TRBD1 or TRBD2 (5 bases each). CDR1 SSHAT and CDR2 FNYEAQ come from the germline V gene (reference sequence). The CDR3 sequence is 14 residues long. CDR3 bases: TGTGCTAGCAGCCCGGGACCAGACAACAATGAGCAGTTCTTC. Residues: CASSPGPDNNEQFF.

The CDR3 nucleotides read TGTGCCACCAGCAGAGATATGGGTGGGATAGCGCCCTACGAGCAGTACTTC. Residues: CATSRDMGGIAPYEQYF. The chain links TRBV15 to TRBJ2-7, with D possibly matching TRBD2 (5 bases). Germline V gives CDR1 LNHNV, CDR2 YYDKDF (reference sequence). Trimming cost V 0 bases and J 2 bases, with 17 bases left between them. CDR3 length: 17 residues.

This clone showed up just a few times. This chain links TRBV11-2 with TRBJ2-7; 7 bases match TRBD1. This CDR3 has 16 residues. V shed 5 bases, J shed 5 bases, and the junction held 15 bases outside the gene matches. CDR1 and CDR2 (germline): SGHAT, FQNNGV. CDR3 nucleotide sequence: TGTGCCAGCAGCCCAACTAGGGGGCCTTTCAGCGACGAGCAGTACTTC. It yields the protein CASSPTRGPFSDEQYF.

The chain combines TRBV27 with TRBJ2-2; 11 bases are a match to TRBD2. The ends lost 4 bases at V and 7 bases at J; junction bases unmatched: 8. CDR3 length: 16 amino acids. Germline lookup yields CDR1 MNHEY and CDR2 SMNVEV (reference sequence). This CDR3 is CASSSATSGSIGELFF. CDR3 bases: TGTGCCAGCAGTTCCGCCACTAGCGGGAGTATCGGGGAGCTGTTTTTT.

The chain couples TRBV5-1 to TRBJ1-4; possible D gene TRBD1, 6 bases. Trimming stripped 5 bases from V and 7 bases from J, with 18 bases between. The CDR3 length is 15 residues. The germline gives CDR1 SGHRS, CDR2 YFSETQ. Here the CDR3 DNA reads TGCGCCAGCAGTCCCCCGGGGGGGCGAGTTGAAAAACTGTTTTTT. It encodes CASSPPGGRVEKLFF.

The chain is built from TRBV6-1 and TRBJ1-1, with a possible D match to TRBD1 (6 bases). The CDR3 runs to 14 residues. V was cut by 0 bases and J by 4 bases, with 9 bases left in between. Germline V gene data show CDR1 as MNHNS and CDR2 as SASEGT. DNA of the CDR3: TGTGCCAGCAGTGAAGCGGGGGCTAGCACTGAAGCTTTCTTT. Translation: CASSEAGASTEAFF.

CDR3 sequence reads: CASSHRDRVESGNTIYF. The CDR3 DNA sequence: TGTGCCAGCAGCCACCGGGACAGGGTGGAATCCGGAAACACCATATATTTT. The rearrangement joins TRBV5-5 to TRBJ1-3; 9 bases fit TRBD1. V was pared by 4 bases and J by 4 bases, with 12 bases of the junction left unmatched. CDR3 size: 17 residues. Per the germline V gene, CDR1 is SGHKS and CDR2 is YYEKEE (reference sequence).

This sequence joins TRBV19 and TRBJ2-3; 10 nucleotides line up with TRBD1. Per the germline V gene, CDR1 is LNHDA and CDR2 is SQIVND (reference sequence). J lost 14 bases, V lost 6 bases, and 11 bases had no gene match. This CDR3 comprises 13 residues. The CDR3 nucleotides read TGTGCCAGTAGGCCTCAAGGGGACAGGGGCCCGTATTTT. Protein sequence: CASRPQGDRGPYF.

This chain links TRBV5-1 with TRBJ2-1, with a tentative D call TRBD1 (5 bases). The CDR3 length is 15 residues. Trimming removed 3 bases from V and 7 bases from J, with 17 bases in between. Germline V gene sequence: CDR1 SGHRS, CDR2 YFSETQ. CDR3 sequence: CASSSGDRFWNEQFF. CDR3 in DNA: TGCGCCAGCAGCTCAGGAGACAGATTTTGGAATGAGCAGTTCTTC.

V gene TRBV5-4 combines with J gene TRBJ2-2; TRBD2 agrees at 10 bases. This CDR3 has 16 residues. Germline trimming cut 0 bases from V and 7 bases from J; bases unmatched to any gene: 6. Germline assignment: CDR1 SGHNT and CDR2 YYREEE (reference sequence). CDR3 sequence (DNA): TGTGCCAGCAGCTTGGTGCTAGCGGGAGTAATCGGGGAGCTGTTTTTT. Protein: CASSLVLAGVIGELFF.

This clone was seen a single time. The DNA of the CDR3 is TGTGCCAGCAGTCCGACCTCCCAGGAGACCCAGTACTTC. Its protein is CASSPTSQETQYF. The genes are TRBV7-9 and TRBJ2-5; D gene uncertain. Trimming removed 6 bases at V and 5 bases at J, with 13 bases between. Germline CDR1 reads SEHNR; CDR2 reads FQNEAQ (reference sequence). The CDR3 has 13 residues. Looking up the rest from reference TRBV7-9 and TRBJ2-5 gives the full variable domain: DTGVSQNPRHKITKRGQNVTFRCDPISEHNRLYWYRQTLGQGPEFLTYFQNEAQLEKSRLLSDRFSAERPKGSFSTLEIQRTEQGDSAMYLCASSPTSQETQYFGPGTRLLVL.

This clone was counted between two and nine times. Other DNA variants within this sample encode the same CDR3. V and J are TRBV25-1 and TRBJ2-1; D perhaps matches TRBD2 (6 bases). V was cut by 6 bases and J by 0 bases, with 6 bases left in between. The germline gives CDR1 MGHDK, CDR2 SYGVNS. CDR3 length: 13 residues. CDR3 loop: CASSGSSYNEQFF. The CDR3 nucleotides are TGTGCCAGCAGCGGGAGCTCCTACAATGAGCAGTTCTTC.

Here the CDR3 DNA reads TGTGCCAGTAGTATTAGACCGGGACAGAGCTACGAGCAGTACTTC. Amino acid sequence: CASSIRPGQSYEQYF. V is TRBV19 and J is TRBJ2-7; 7 nucleotides line up with TRBD1. V gave up 3 bases and J gave up 3 bases; unmatched junction bases: 8. This CDR3 spans 15 amino acids. Germline CDR1 is LNHDA and CDR2 is SQIVND (reference sequence).

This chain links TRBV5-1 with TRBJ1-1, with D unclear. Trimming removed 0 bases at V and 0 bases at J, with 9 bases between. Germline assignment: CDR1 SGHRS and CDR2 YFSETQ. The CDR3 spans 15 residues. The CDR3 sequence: CASSLGEIMNTEAFF. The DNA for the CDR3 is TGCGCCAGCAGCTTGGGGGAGATCATGAACACTGAAGCTTTCTTT.